The clone carrying this TCR beta chain was seen repeatedly, ten times or more. Its antigen remains unknown. TCRdb used MiXCR to reprocess the reads, holding one entry per CDR3 protein. The repertoire holds 490,000 or so distinct CDR3 sequences, with roughly 10% as singletons. These data are taken from a study of T cell repertoires in cytomegalovirus infection. Study-level information: Indicated by public TCR beta signatures were CMV infection and matching HLA type. Notes on the study in general: Predominance within the ex vivo response was attributable to HLA-C-restricted CMV-specific TCR beta clonotypes. Summed frequency of shared TCR beta families picked out CMV carriers who also had the relevant HLA.

V lost 1 base, J lost 1 base, and 4 bases stayed unmatched. Germline V gives CDR1 SGHTA, CDR2 FQGNSA. This CDR3 is built from 16 residues. The clonotype comes from a human donor in good health (CMV status not recorded). Some clones in this sample may be carry-over from other donors' samples. Material for sequencing was PBMCs. This rearrangement joins TRBV7-2 to TRBJ2-5; 9 positions match TRBD2. CDR3 in DNA: TGTGCCAGCAGCTTAGAGACTAGCGGATTCCAAGAGACCCAGTACTTC. Its translation is CASSLETSGFQETQYF.